Presented here are 18 T cell receptor beta chains from one specimen sequenced in a study of T cell clonality in common variable immunodeficiency. The study, taken as a whole, reports: Common variable immunodeficiency TCR beta sequences reportedly had fewer deletions and N-nucleotide insertions.

The protocol was immunoSEQ multiplex PCR, while the TCRdb copy is restricted to in-frame clones and leaves out a portion. The sample shows about 34,000 clones, no singletons; the ten largest hold 25% to 30%. No antigen is known for these receptors. Specimen: peripheral blood mononuclear cells. The receptors here all came from a human donor with common variable immunodeficiency.

Concerning this clone: The read comes to an end 3 residues before the CDR3 does, leaving the germline J gene to fill in the end. The gene calls are TRBV6-4 and TRBJ2-7, with 8 bases that match TRBD2. The length of the CDR3 is 14 residues. Per germline, CDR1 MRHNA and CDR2 SNTAGT. J lost 1 base, V lost 3 bases, and 2 bases had no gene match. The DNA read from the CDR3 is TGTGCCAGCAGTGAAACTAGCGGATCCTACGAG. Its protein is CASSETSGSYE. The whole CDR3 sequence is CASSETSGSYEQYF.

Ten or more counts support this clone. The read comes to an end 3 residues before the CDR3 does, leaving the germline J gene to fill in the end. The gene calls are TRBV29-1 and TRBJ2-3; tentatively, D is TRBD2 (6 bases). The CDR3 sequence is 14 residues long. Germline V gene lookup returns CDR1 SQVTM and CDR2 ANQGSEA. V gave up 1 base and J gave up 1 base, with 9 bases separating them. CDR3 loop: CSVEGRGRTDTQYF. The CDR3 DNA, read in part, is TGCAGCGTTGAAGGGCGGGGTCGCACAGATACG.

This clone was seen ten or more times. The read terminates 3 residues before the CDR3 end, so the remaining end is supplied by the germline J gene. The chain uses TRBV6-2 or TRBV6-3 and TRBJ2-4; D call uncertain. From germline, CDR1 is MNHEY and CDR2 SVGEGT. Between the trimmed V and J ends, which lost 2 bases and 8 bases, there was a span of 7 bases. The CDR3 is 12 residues long. CDR3 DNA, as far as it was read: TGTGCCAGCAGTTACAGCTACGACATT. It specifies CASSYSYDI. The full CDR3 reads CASSYSYDIQYF.

This clone was seen ten or more times. At one end the junction does not follow the germline gene, possibly because of a read error. The read halts 3 residues ahead of the CDR3 end, with the missing end drawn from the germline J gene. The V and J genes are TRBV12-3 or TRBV12-4 and TRBJ2-2; 11 bases fit TRBD1. The CDR3 extends over 17 amino acids. CDR3 bases read: TGTGCCAGCAGCTTAGCGCTAGGACAGGGGGCGACCGGGGAG. As protein: CASSLALGQGATGE. The whole CDR3 protein is CASSLALGQGATGELFF.

This clone occurred many times. The read finishes 3 residues shy of the CDR3 end, and the germline J gene is used to complete it. The V gene is TRBV7-9, the J gene TRBJ1-2; 8 positions agree with TRBD1. The CDR3 runs to 13 residues. From germline, CDR1 is SEHNR and CDR2 FQNEAQ (reference sequence). The CDR3 bases that were read are TGTGCCAGCAGCGCGACAGGGGAACTGGGC. It is translated as CASSATGELG. The entire CDR3 protein reads CASSATGELGYTF. Complete variable domain (other parts from reference TRBV7-9 and TRBJ1-2): DTGVSQNPRHKITKRGQNVTFRCDPISEHNRLYWYRQTLGQGPEFLTYFQNEAQLEKSRLLSDRFSAERPKGSFSTLEIQRTEQGDSAMYLCASSATGELGYTFGSGTRLTVV.

Remarks on this clone: The read ends 3 residues shy of where the CDR3 ends; the end is completed using the germline J gene. The chain recombines TRBV30 with TRBJ1-2; D not resolved. The CDR3 has 11 residues. CDR1 and CDR2 from the germline V gene are GTSNPN and SVGIG (reference sequence). Trimming removed 4 bases at V and 1 base at J, with 4 bases between. This CDR3 reads CAWTSNYGYTF. The sequenced part of the CDR3 DNA is TGTGCCTGGACTAGTAACTATGGC.

This clone came up many times. Read coverage stops 3 residues before the CDR3 terminus; the germline J gene supplies the remainder. This chain uses TRBV18 with TRBJ2-7; 8 bases agree with TRBD2. The V segment lost 3 bases and the J segment 6 bases; nucleotides outside the gene matches: 7. From germline, CDR1 is KGHSH and CDR2 LQKENI. This CDR3 is built from 14 residues. The CDR3 DNA, read in part, is TGTGCCAGCTCACCTTCTATTCGGGGGGGCGAG. Translating it yields CASSPSIRGGE. The whole CDR3 region reads CASSPSIRGGEQYF. The variable domain in full, completed from reference TRBV18 and TRBJ2-7, reads NAGVMQNPRHLVRRRGQEARLRCSPMKGHSHVYWYRQLPEEGLKFMVYLQKENIIDESGMPKERFSAEFPKEGPSILRIQQVVRGDSAAYFCASSPSIRGGEQYFGPGTRLTVT.

Regarding this clone: The CDR3 end lies 3 residues beyond the end of the read and is filled in from the germline J gene. The chain recombines TRBV19 with TRBJ1-5; D uncertain. Germline lookup yields CDR1 LNHDA and CDR2 SQIVND (reference sequence). There are 13 residues in the CDR3. The V end lost 3 bases, the J end lost 5 bases, and 8 bases lay between the germline ends. The CDR3 region is CASSMQTDQPQHF. The covered CDR3 bases are TGTGCCAGTAGTATGCAGACTGATCAGCCC.

At least ten counts were recorded for this clone. The read ends 3 residues shy of where the CDR3 ends; the end is completed using the germline J gene. V is TRBV7-8 and J is TRBJ1-2; the D gene is possibly TRBD1 (6 bases). Germline CDR1 SGHVS, CDR2 FQNEAQ. V lost 5 bases and J 1 base, leaving 8 bases between the germline ends. The CDR3 length is 13 residues. The CDR3 protein is CASSEGGNYGYTF. The part of the CDR3 DNA that was read is TGTGCCAGCAGCGAAGGGGGTAACTATGGC.

This clone has a handful of counts. CDR3 DNA, as far as it was read: TGCGCCAGCAGCTTGGGAGACAGGAGGCCTGAAAAA. Translation: CASSLGDRRPEK. The CDR3 in full is CASSLGDRRPEKLFF. V gene TRBV5-1 combines with J gene TRBJ1-4; a possible D gene is TRBD1 (6 bases). The CDR3 end falls 3 residues outside the read, so it is completed with the germline J gene. CDR1 is SGHRS and CDR2 is YFSETQ in the germline V gene. V was trimmed by 0 bases and J by 7 bases, leaving 13 bases between them. The CDR3 is 15 residues long.

This clone occurred a few times. With the read ending 3 residues before the CDR3 end, the germline J gene is used to fill in that end. The V call is TRBV6-2 or TRBV6-3, the J call TRBJ2-7, with 8 bases matching TRBD1. This CDR3 contains 15 residues. From germline, CDR1 is MNHEY and CDR2 SVGEGT. With 0 bases clipped from V and 4 bases from J, the junction kept 5 bases outside the gene matches. The CDR3 region is CASSYSAGGRYEQYF. The CDR3 DNA, read in part, is TGTGCCAGCAGTTACTCGGCAGGGGGCCGGTACGAG.

This clone was picked up a small number of times. Sequencing ends 3 residues short of the CDR3 end; the germline J gene provides the rest. V and J are TRBV20-1 and TRBJ2-1; D is perhaps TRBD2 (5 bases). Trimming shortened V by 5 bases and J by 6 bases, and 17 bases separated the two germline ends. CDR3 size: 14 residues. The V gene's germline CDR1 is DFQATT and CDR2 SNEGSKA (reference sequence). CDR3 amino acids: CSAQDFRFANEQFF. The sequenced part of the CDR3 DNA is TGCAGTGCTCAGGACTTCCGCTTTGCCAATGAG.

Note on this clone: The read stops 3 residues short of the end of the CDR3; the missing end is completed from the germline J gene. This chain links TRBV19 with TRBJ1-2, with 9 bases identical to TRBD1. Per germline, CDR1 LNHDA and CDR2 SQIVND (reference sequence). V shed 7 bases and J 5 bases; nucleotides not matched to a gene: 8. The CDR3 length is 14 residues. This CDR3 reads CASNRDRAGYGYTF. Incomplete CDR3 DNA: TGTGCCAGTAACCGGGACAGGGCCGGGTATGGC.

This clone was seen at least ten times. The CDR3 end is not reached by the read, which stops 3 residues before it; the germline J gene fills it in. The V gene is TRBV5-1, the J gene TRBJ2-1; 10 bases agree with TRBD2. The CDR3 length is 16 residues. The V segment lost 1 base and the J segment 4 bases; nucleotides outside the gene matches: 5. Germline assignment: CDR1 SGHRS and CDR2 YFSETQ. CDR3 DNA, as far as it was read: TGCGCCAGCAGCTTGTGGATTAGCGGGGGGTACAATGAG. Amino acids: CASSLWISGGYNE. The whole CDR3 sequence is CASSLWISGGYNEQFF.

Of note for this clone: The read terminates 3 residues ahead of where the CDR3 ends, so the germline J gene completes it. This chain uses TRBV5-4 with TRBJ2-7; D gene ambiguous. V was pared by 1 base and J by 6 bases, with 11 bases between. The length of the CDR3 is 13 residues. Germline assignment: CDR1 SGHNT and CDR2 YYREEE (reference sequence). The CDR3 sequence: CASSLNEASEQYF. The sequenced CDR3 bases are TGTGCCAGCAGCTTGAACGAGGCAAGCGAG. Together with reference TRBV5-4 and TRBJ2-7, the CDR3 gives the full variable domain: ETGVTQSPTHLIKTRGQQVTLRCSSQSGHNTVSWYQQALGQGPQFIFQYYREEENGRGNFPPRFSGLQFPNYSSELNVNALELDDSALYLCASSLNEASEQYFGPGTRLTVT.

Details on this clone: Read data end 3 residues before the CDR3 end; the end is taken from the germline J gene. The rearrangement joins TRBV20-1 to TRBJ1-1; the D gene is possibly TRBD1 (6 bases). Germline assignment: CDR1 DFQATT and CDR2 SNEGSKA (reference sequence). The CDR3 length is 14 residues. Trimming took 6 bases from V and 0 from J, leaving 14 bases between them. The CDR3 protein is CSAQEGVMNTEAFF. The CDR3 bases that were read are TGCAGTGCGCAAGAGGGGGTCATGAACACTGAA.

The sample holds many counts of this clone. Sequencing ends 3 residues short of the CDR3 end; the germline J gene provides the rest. The chain uses TRBV2 and TRBJ2-2, with a weak D call TRBD1 (6 bases). Germline CDR1 and CDR2: SNHLY and FYNNEI. The CDR3 covers 15 residues. V was trimmed by 2 bases and J by 4 bases, leaving 11 bases between them. The CDR3 loop is CASSELQGITGELFF. The CDR3 bases that were read are TGTGCCAGCAGTGAATTACAGGGAATCACCGGGGAG.

In this sample, this clone turned up many times. The read gets to within 3 residues of the CDR3 end, and the germline J gene fills in the rest. The chain links TRBV28 to TRBJ2-7; 7 bases match TRBD1. The CDR3 consists of 15 residues. CDR1 and CDR2 from the germline V gene are MDHEN and SYDVKM. With 5 bases clipped from V and 4 bases from J, the junction kept 11 bases outside the gene matches. CDR3 amino acids: CASSPPGQKVYEQYF. The sequenced CDR3 bases are TGTGCCAGCAGTCCCCCGGGACAGAAGGTTTACGAG.